The 11 T cell receptor beta chains reported below all come from one sample, sequenced in a study of blood T cells in healthy people across ages. PCR was performed a second time for about 6 to 12 cycles using a sample-barcoded 5' primer and a J-beta primer mix. TCRdb re-derived calls from the 5' RACE reads in MiXCR, one entry per CDR3 protein. The data show over a million distinct CDR3 sequences, approximately 26% seen once. In addition, the sample was reused for a study of T cells of mothers and their children.

Input material: blood. All receptors derive from a girl aged 2 to 10 in good health.

This clonotype was seen a handful of times. This chain's CDR3 is CSVEDRNEQYF. The CDR3 DNA is TGCAGCGTTGAAGATAGAAACGAGCAGTACTTC. The V gene is TRBV29-1, the J gene TRBJ2-7; D gene ambiguous. The germline V gene encodes CDR1 SQVTM and CDR2 ANQGSEA. The V gene lost 0 bases and the J gene lost 5 bases, with 5 bases spanning the gap. The CDR3 covers 11 residues.

CDR3 loop: CASSAPAIFGGNTEAFF. For the CDR3, the DNA is TGTGCCAGCAGCGCCCCAGCAATTTTCGGAGGGAACACTGAAGCTTTCTTT. The V gene is TRBV9, the J gene TRBJ1-1, with D unresolved. V was clipped by 3 bases and J by 1 base, with 19 bases between them. Germline CDR1 and CDR2: SGDLS and YYNGEE. The CDR3 sequence is 17 residues long. Using reference TRBV9 and TRBJ1-1 for the parts outside the CDR3, the full variable domain is DSGVTQTPKHLITATGQRVTLRCSPRSGDLSVYWYQQSLDQGLQFLIQYYNGEERAKGNILERFSAQQFPDLHSELNLSSLELGDSALYFCASSAPAIFGGNTEAFFGQGTRLTVV.

The genes are TRBV4-1 and TRBJ2-4, with 7 bases lining up with TRBD2. CDR1 MGHRA and CDR2 YSYEKL come from the germline V gene. Germline trimming cut 0 bases from V and 0 bases from J; bases unmatched to any gene: 8. The CDR3 spans 18 residues. The CDR3 DNA is TGCGCCAGCAGCCAAGAGGGGGGGGTTAGGATAGCCAAAAACATTCAGTACTTC. It encodes CASSQEGGVRIAKNIQYF.

Only a few counts were recorded for this clonotype. The chain combines TRBV5-6 with TRBJ2-2; D ambiguous. The CDR3 extends over 14 amino acids. Germline lookup yields CDR1 SGHDT and CDR2 YYEEEE. V lost 3 bases and J 1 base, leaving 7 bases between the germline ends. The CDR3, as DNA: TGTGCCAGCAGCTACACACAGAACACCGGGGAGCTGTTTTTT. It yields the protein CASSYTQNTGELFF.

There are a few counts of this clonotype. V usage is TRBV13 and J usage is TRBJ1-2; 10 nucleotides line up with TRBD1. V lost 5 bases, J lost 8 bases, and 5 bases stayed unmatched. The germline V gene has CDR1 PRHDT and CDR2 FYEKMQ (reference sequence). The length of the CDR3 is 13 residues. CDR3 DNA sequence: TGTGCCAGCAGCCGGGACAGGGGAGGCGGCTACACCTTC. Translation gives CASSRDRGGGYTF.

This chain connects TRBV3-1 to TRBJ2-7; a possible D gene is TRBD2 (6 bases). Germline values: CDR1 LGHDT, CDR2 YNNKEL (reference sequence). The CDR3 is 14 residues long. The germline V and J ends were trimmed by 4 bases and 2 bases, with 12 bases remaining between them. CDR3 nucleotides: TGTGCCAGCAGCCCTCCGGGAGCGGCCTACGAGCAGTACTTC. It yields the protein CASSPPGAAYEQYF.

V gene TRBV3-1 combines with J gene TRBJ2-3; 7 nucleotides agree with TRBD2. Germline lookup yields CDR1 LGHDT and CDR2 YNNKEL (reference sequence). The ends lost 3 bases at V and 2 bases at J; junction bases unmatched: 8. The length of the CDR3 is 16 residues. The CDR3 spells CASSHRKRGLTDTQYF. Written as DNA, the CDR3 is TGTGCCAGCAGCCACAGGAAGCGGGGACTCACAGATACGCAGTATTTT.

In its sample, this clonotype was seen a few times. The chain combines TRBV2 with TRBJ2-7; the match to TRBD2 covers 13 bases. The J call is uncertain, as TRBJ2-1 better fits the DNA end. The germline CDR1 and CDR2 sequences are SNHLY and FYNNEI. The CDR3 covers 14 residues. The CDR3 DNA reads TGTGCCAGCAGTGGGACTAGCGGGAGAAATGAGCAGTTCTTC. Amino acid sequence: CASSGTSGRNEQFF.

This clonotype appeared a few times. This chain links TRBV28 with TRBJ1-2; 7 nucleotides agree with TRBD1. This CDR3 has 14 amino acids. Germline loops: CDR1 MDHEN, CDR2 SYDVKM. V lost 1 base and J lost 4; bases outside the gene matches: 3. DNA of the CDR3: TGTGCCAGCAGTTTATTAGGGGACAGCTATGGCTACACCTTC. Its protein is CASSLLGDSYGYTF.

This clonotype came up a few times. The chain carries TRBV4-2 and TRBJ2-5; TRBD2 might be the D (6 bases). CDR3 length equals 16 residues. CDR1 and CDR2 (germline): LGHNA, YNFKEQ. V was shortened by 0 bases and J by 0 bases, with 11 bases between the two germline ends. This chain's CDR3 is CASSQESGLNQETQYF. The CDR3, as DNA: TGTGCCAGCAGCCAAGAGAGCGGGCTTAACCAAGAGACCCAGTACTTC.

The rearrangement joins TRBV3-1 to TRBJ1-2; no definite D call. The germline gives CDR1 LGHDT, CDR2 YNNKEL (reference sequence). The CDR3 contains 14 residues. V shed 0 bases and J shed 4 bases, with 9 bases lying between them. CDR3 sequence (DNA): TGTGCCAGCAGCCAAGATGCCCCGCCCTATGGCTACACCTTC. Translated: CASSQDAPPYGYTF.